A selection of T cell receptor beta chains follows, all from one sample in a study of T cell changes during pregnancy in multiple sclerosis. Data came from immunoSEQ multiplex PCR; TCRdb stores just in-frame clones and leaves some out. Of 80,000 to 95,000 clones in the sample, 93% were seen once. The specimen was peripheral blood, collected in the third trimester of pregnancy. These receptors all come from a female donor in good health, enrolled as a control in a pregnancy study. CDR3s include the opening cysteine and the closing phenylalanine or tryptophan. The order of the fields is clone size, D gene, V gene, J gene, CDR3 DNA, CDR3 protein. A D gene is named only where the DNA matches it firmly. The listing skips clone size in some rows; elsewhere it reads once, few, many or a size class.

clone_size: -
d_call: TRBD2
v_call: TRBV28
j_call: TRBJ2-1
cdr3_nt: TGTGCCAGCAGTAAGACTAGCGGGTACAATGAGCAGTTCTTC
cdr3_aa: CASSKTSGYNEQFF

clone_size: -
d_call: -
v_call: TRBV27
j_call: TRBJ2-1
cdr3_nt: TGTGCCAGCAGGAGCGACAGGAACTCCTACAATGAGCAGTTCTTC
cdr3_aa: CASRSDRNSYNEQFF

clone_size: -
d_call: TRBD2
v_call: TRBV2
j_call: TRBJ2-1
cdr3_nt: TGTGCCAGCAGTGGGACTAGCGGGAGTAAAGGTGAGCAGTTCTTC
cdr3_aa: CASSGTSGSKGEQFF

clone_size: -
d_call: TRBD2
v_call: TRBV6-6
j_call: TRBJ2-1
cdr3_nt: TGTGCCAGCAGTCTAGGACTAGCGGACGATGAGCAGTTCTTC
cdr3_aa: CASSLGLADDEQFF

clone_size: -
d_call: TRBD2
v_call: TRBV4-1
j_call: TRBJ2-7
cdr3_nt: TGCGCCAGCAGCCCCGATAGCGGGACGGGCTCCTACGAGCAGTACTTC
cdr3_aa: CASSPDSGTGSYEQYF

clone_size: -
d_call: TRBD1
v_call: TRBV28
j_call: TRBJ1-5
cdr3_nt: TGTGCCAGCAGCCCCGCTGGACAGGACTTGCCACAGCCCCAGCATTTT
cdr3_aa: CASSPAGQDLPQPQHF

clone_size: once
d_call: -
v_call: TRBV4-2
j_call: TRBJ2-1
cdr3_nt: TGTGCCAGCAGCCAGGCGGCAGGGAATGCCTACAATGAGCAGTTCTTC
cdr3_aa: CASSQAAGNAYNEQFF

clone_size: -
d_call: -
v_call: TRBV2
j_call: TRBJ1-2
cdr3_nt: TGTGCCAGCAGTTGGCCAGGCCCTGGCTACACCTTC
cdr3_aa: CASSWPGPGYTF

clone_size: -
d_call: -
v_call: TRBV5-1
j_call: TRBJ2-5
cdr3_nt: TGCGCCAGCAGCTTGGGGCAGGGGCAGGAGACCCAGTACTTC
cdr3_aa: CASSLGQGQETQYF

clone_size: -
d_call: TRBD1
v_call: TRBV6-5
j_call: TRBJ2-7
cdr3_nt: TGTGCCAGCAGTTACCGGGACAGGGGATACGAGCAGTACTTC
cdr3_aa: CASSYRDRGYEQYF

clone_size: -
d_call: -
v_call: TRBV5-1
j_call: TRBJ2-2
cdr3_nt: TGCGCCAGCAGCTTGGACAGGTCGAACACCGGGGAGCTGTTTTTT
cdr3_aa: CASSLDRSNTGELFF

clone_size: -
d_call: -
v_call: TRBV11-2
j_call: TRBJ2-7
cdr3_nt: TGTGCCAGCAGCCTGCAGACTAGTTACGAGCAGTACTTC
cdr3_aa: CASSLQTSYEQYF

clone_size: -
d_call: TRBD2
v_call: TRBV6-1
j_call: TRBJ2-7
cdr3_nt: TGTGCCAGTATACCAGGGACTAGCGGGAGTTACGAGCAGTACTTC
cdr3_aa: CASIPGTSGSYEQYF

clone_size: -
d_call: TRBD1
v_call: TRBV28
j_call: TRBJ1-1
cdr3_nt: TGTGCCAGCAGTTTGCCCGGGACAGGGAGAGCTTTCTTT
cdr3_aa: CASSLPGTGRAFF

clone_size: once
d_call: TRBD1
v_call: TRBV28
j_call: TRBJ2-1
cdr3_nt: TGTGCCAGCAGTCTCCCCCAGGGGGATGGCTCCAATGAGCAGTTCTTC
cdr3_aa: CASSLPQGDGSNEQFF

clone_size: -
d_call: -
v_call: TRBV4-1
j_call: TRBJ2-6
cdr3_nt: TGCGCCAGCAGCCGGACAGCCTCTGGGGCCAACGTCCTGACTTTC
cdr3_aa: CASSRTASGANVLTF

clone_size: -
d_call: TRBD1
v_call: TRBV4-1
j_call: TRBJ1-2
cdr3_nt: TGCGCCAGCAGCCAGACCGGACAGGCGGGTGGCTACACCTTC
cdr3_aa: CASSQTGQAGGYTF

clone_size: few
d_call: -
v_call: TRBV29-1
j_call: TRBJ2-3
cdr3_nt: TGCAGCGTGGATCTAGCGTCCACGCAGTATTTT
cdr3_aa: CSVDLASTQYF

clone_size: -
d_call: -
v_call: TRBV5-4
j_call: TRBJ1-1
cdr3_nt: TGTGCCAGCAGCTGGACTCCGACAGGGAACACTGAAGCTTTCTTT
cdr3_aa: CASSWTPTGNTEAFF

clone_size: -
d_call: -
v_call: TRBV2
j_call: TRBJ2-7
cdr3_nt: TGTGCCAGCAAACCCGGTAGTTTAATCCTCCACGAGCAGTACTTC
cdr3_aa: CASKPGSLILHEQYF

clone_size: -
d_call: -
v_call: TRBV5-4
j_call: TRBJ2-1
cdr3_nt: TGTGCCAGCAGCTTGGCCGCGGGGAGGGGGGTAGATGAGCAGTTCTTC
cdr3_aa: CASSLAAGRGVDEQFF

clone_size: -
d_call: -
v_call: TRBV7-9
j_call: TRBJ1-5
cdr3_nt: TGTGCCAGCAGCTTAACTCCCGATCAGCCCCAGCATTTT
cdr3_aa: CASSLTPDQPQHF

clone_size: -
d_call: TRBD2
v_call: TRBV5-1
j_call: TRBJ2-1
cdr3_nt: TGCGCCAGCAGCTGGGGACTAGCGGATAACAATGAGCAGTTCTTC
cdr3_aa: CASSWGLADNNEQFF

clone_size: few
d_call: -
v_call: TRBV28
j_call: TRBJ1-2
cdr3_nt: TGTGCCAGCAGTTCCCCCTCGTATGGCTACACCTTC
cdr3_aa: CASSSPSYGYTF

clone_size: -
d_call: -
v_call: TRBV4-1
j_call: TRBJ1-3
cdr3_nt: TGCGCCAGCAGCCAAGGGGCAGGGGTTAGCTCTGGAAACACCATATATTTT
cdr3_aa: CASSQGAGVSSGNTIYF

clone_size: -
d_call: -
v_call: TRBV7-6
j_call: TRBJ2-1
cdr3_nt: TGTGCCAGCAGCCGTATGGGAGTCTACAATGAGCAGTTCTTC
cdr3_aa: CASSRMGVYNEQFF

clone_size: -
d_call: TRBD2
v_call: TRBV18
j_call: TRBJ2-1
cdr3_nt: TGTGCCAGCTCACCTCTAGCGGGGGAGGCGCAGTTCTTC
cdr3_aa: CASSPLAGEAQFF

clone_size: -
d_call: -
v_call: TRBV27
j_call: TRBJ1-1
cdr3_nt: TGTGCCAGCAGTCCCCGGGGGGTCGGGGGGACTGAAGCTTTCTTT
cdr3_aa: CASSPRGVGGTEAFF

clone_size: -
d_call: -
v_call: TRBV29-1
j_call: TRBJ2-1
cdr3_nt: TGCAGCGTTGAAGGGTCGACGGGGAGTGAGCAGTTCTTC
cdr3_aa: CSVEGSTGSEQFF

clone_size: -
d_call: TRBD1
v_call: TRBV5-1
j_call: TRBJ2-7
cdr3_nt: TGCGCCAGCAGCTTCTCCGGGACAGGGACCTACGAGCAGTACTTC
cdr3_aa: CASSFSGTGTYEQYF

clone_size: -
d_call: -
v_call: TRBV7-9
j_call: TRBJ1-5
cdr3_nt: TGTGCCAGCAGCCCCGGACAATCGCAGCCCCAGCATTTT
cdr3_aa: CASSPGQSQPQHF

clone_size: -
d_call: -
v_call: TRBV10-3
j_call: TRBJ2-5
cdr3_nt: TGTGCCACCGGACAGTCTGAGCAGACCCAGTACTTC
cdr3_aa: CATGQSEQTQYF

clone_size: -
d_call: TRBD1
v_call: TRBV6-6
j_call: TRBJ2-7
cdr3_nt: TGTGCCAGCAGTTATGAAACAGGGGGCGTTCACGAGCAGTACTTC
cdr3_aa: CASSYETGGVHEQYF

clone_size: -
d_call: -
v_call: TRBV6-1
j_call: TRBJ2-5
cdr3_nt: TGTGCCAGCAGTGCACCAGGAGAGACCCAGTACTTC
cdr3_aa: CASSAPGETQYF

clone_size: -
d_call: -
v_call: TRBV30
j_call: TRBJ2-7
cdr3_nt: TGTGCCTGGGTGTCCGGCTACGAGCAGTACTTC
cdr3_aa: CAWVSGYEQYF